The 12 T cell receptor beta chains given below trace back to one sample, sequenced in a study of T cell changes during pregnancy in multiple sclerosis. Using immunoSEQ multiplex PCR, the repertoire was profiled, and TCRdb retains in-frame clones only, with some absent. The table has around 64,000 clones, over 90% seen once. The material was CD8+ T cells from peripheral blood mononuclear cells, obtained in the third trimester of pregnancy. The receptors originated from a female donor with multiple sclerosis, enrolled in a pregnancy study.

The gene calls are TRBV11-2 and TRBJ2-1; 8 bases align to TRBD2. Germline CDR1 is SGHAT and CDR2 is FQNNGV. Trimming removed 5 bases from V and 7 bases from J; junction bases left unmatched: 1. This CDR3 spans 12 amino acids. The CDR3 DNA follows: TGTGCCAGCAGCACGGGGGGGAATGAGCAGTTCTTC. Protein product: CASSTGGNEQFF.

V is TRBV7-9 and J is TRBJ2-3; 10 bases agree with TRBD2. The CDR3 contains 16 residues. V trimming: 4 bases; J trimming: 3 bases; junction bases outside the gene matches: 7. Germline CDR1 and CDR2: SEHNR and FQNEAQ (reference sequence). CDR3 bases: TGTGCCAGCAGCTACCCCGGGACTAGCGAGACAGATACGCAGTATTTT. It codes for CASSYPGTSETDTQYF.

The J gene is TRBJ2-5, the V gene TRBV7-9; 9 bases fit TRBD2. The CDR3 loop spans 18 amino acids. V shed 2 bases, J shed 2 bases, and the junction held 12 bases outside the gene matches. Germline loops: CDR1 SEHNR, CDR2 FQNEAQ (reference sequence). CDR3 loop: CASSLPAPSREGQETQYF. The CDR3 DNA reads as TGTGCCAGCAGCTTACCCGCTCCCTCGCGGGAGGGTCAAGAGACCCAGTACTTC.

The chain employs TRBV30 and TRBJ2-7, with D maybe TRBD2 (6 bases). The V end lost 4 bases, the J end lost 4 bases, and 20 bases lay between the germline ends. The length of the CDR3 is 15 residues. Germline-derived CDR1 and CDR2 are GTSNPN and SVGIG (reference sequence). The CDR3 DNA follows: TGTGCCTGGACCGCACCCCGGGACTCCGTATACGAGCAGTACTTC. This translates into CAWTAPRDSVYEQYF.

V and J are TRBV9 and TRBJ1-2; perhaps TRBD1 as D (5 bases). Germline CDR1 and CDR2: SGDLS and YYNGEE. This CDR3 spans 15 amino acids. Trimming took 10 bases from V and 6 from J, leaving 25 bases between them. The CDR3 DNA follows: TGTGCCTCTAGAATGGCTCGGCAGGGAGGCGATGGCTACACCTTC. Encoded protein: CASRMARQGGDGYTF. Complete variable domain (other parts from reference TRBV9 and TRBJ1-2): DSGVTQTPKHLITATGQRVTLRCSPRSGDLSVYWYQQSLDQGLQFLIQYYNGEERAKGNILERFSAQQFPDLHSELNLSSLELGDSALYFCASRMARQGGDGYTFGSGTRLTVV.

This chain joins TRBV18 and TRBJ1-4; D remains ambiguous. CDR1 and CDR2 from the germline V gene are KGHSH and LQKENI. The CDR3 extends over 16 amino acids. V gave up 2 bases and J gave up 5 bases, with 15 bases separating them. CDR3 nucleotide sequence: TGTGCCAGCTCACCAGGTTTGGACTACACCAATGAAAAACTGTTTTTT. It specifies CASSPGLDYTNEKLFF.

J is TRBJ2-7 and V is TRBV5-6, with TRBD1 identical over 10 bases. J was trimmed by 3 bases and V by 4 bases; bases with no gene match: 7. CDR1 and CDR2 from the germline V gene are SGHDT and YYEEEE. CDR3 length: 15 amino acids. CDR3 in amino acids: CASSQGQGTFYEQYF. The CDR3 region has the DNA TGTGCCAGCAGCCAGGGACAGGGGACTTTCTACGAGCAGTACTTC.

This chain connects TRBV12-2 to TRBJ1-4; the D call TRBD1 from the table was never checked on the DNA. TRBV12-2 is described as a pseudogene. The CDR3 length is 15 residues. In DNA, the CDR3 is TGTGCAAGTCGCTTAGCGCTGACAGGGCGTGAAAAACTGTTTTTT. Translating gives CASRLALTGREKLFF.

The chain joins TRBV7-2 to TRBJ2-3; a possible D gene is TRBD2 (6 bases). This CDR3 comprises 16 residues. Germline V gives CDR1 SGHTA, CDR2 FQGNSA. V was trimmed by 1 base and J by 2 bases, leaving 13 bases between them. CDR3 in amino acids: CASSLGGRGFTDTQYF. As DNA, the CDR3 is TGTGCCAGCAGCTTAGGTGGGCGGGGTTTCACAGATACGCAGTATTTT.

The genes are TRBV7-8 and TRBJ2-1; D remains ambiguous. V lost 2 bases, J lost 8 bases, and 13 bases lay in between. The CDR3 consists of 14 residues. Germline V gene lookup returns CDR1 SGHVS and CDR2 FQNEAQ. The chain's CDR3 is CASSLPSWSDEQFF. CDR3 DNA: TGTGCCAGCAGCTTACCCAGTTGGAGCGATGAGCAGTTCTTC.

The V gene is TRBV7-9, the J gene TRBJ1-2, with D possibly matching TRBD1 (6 bases). This CDR3 contains 14 residues. Per germline, CDR1 SEHNR and CDR2 FQNEAQ (reference sequence). V was clipped by 1 base and J by 6 bases, with 12 bases between them. In DNA form, the CDR3 reads TGTGCCAGCAGCTTAGAAAACAGGGTTGATGGCTACACCTTC. Residues: CASSLENRVDGYTF.

V usage is TRBV6-1 and J usage is TRBJ1-2; 7 bases fit TRBD1. Trimming at V came to 0 bases and at J to 4 bases, leaving 8 bases not matched to a gene. There are 16 residues in the CDR3. Germline values: CDR1 MNHNS, CDR2 SASEGT. The CDR3 nucleotides are TGTGCCAGCAGTGAAGCGATACAGGGGACCATCTATGGCTACACCTTC. As protein: CASSEAIQGTIYGYTF.